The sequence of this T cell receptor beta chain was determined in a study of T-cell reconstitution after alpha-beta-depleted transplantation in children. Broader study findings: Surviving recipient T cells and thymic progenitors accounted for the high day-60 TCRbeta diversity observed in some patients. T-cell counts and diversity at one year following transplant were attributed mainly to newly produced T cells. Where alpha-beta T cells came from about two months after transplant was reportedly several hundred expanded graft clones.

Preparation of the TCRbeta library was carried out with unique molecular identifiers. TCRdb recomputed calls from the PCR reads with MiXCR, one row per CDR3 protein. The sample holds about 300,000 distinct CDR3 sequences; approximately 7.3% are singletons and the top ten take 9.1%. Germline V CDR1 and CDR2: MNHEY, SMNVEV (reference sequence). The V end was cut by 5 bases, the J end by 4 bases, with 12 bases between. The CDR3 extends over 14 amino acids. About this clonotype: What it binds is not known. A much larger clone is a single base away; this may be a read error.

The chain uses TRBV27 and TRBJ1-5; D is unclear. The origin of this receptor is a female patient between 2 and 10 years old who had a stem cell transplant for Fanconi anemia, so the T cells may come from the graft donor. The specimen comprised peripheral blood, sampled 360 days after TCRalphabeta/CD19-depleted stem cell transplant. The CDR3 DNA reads TGTGCCAGCAGTAGAAAATTCAGAAATCAGCCCCAGCATTTT. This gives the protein CASSRKFRNQPQHF.